Listed below are T cell receptor beta chains from one sample, sequenced in a study of response to subunit inactivated influenza vaccine. TCRdb processed the RT-PCR reads anew with MiXCR; each CDR3 protein has one entry. The sample comprises 550,000 to 600,000 distinct CDR3 sequences, 10% to 15% of which are singletons, and 10% rests with the top ten. The material sequenced was PBMCs from blood, taken on the day of vaccination. These TCRs come from a man between 45 and 60 years old who received an inactivated influenza vaccine. Both conserved end residues are part of each CDR3. The D gene is left open where the match is weak. Clone size, where shown, is once, few, many, or a class for clones that have expanded.

cdr3_nt: TGTGCCACCACCCCGGACTCTGGGGCCAACGTCCTGACTTTC
cdr3_aa: CATTPDSGANVLTF
v_call: TRBV6-2/TRBV6-3
d_call: NA
clone_size: NA
j_call: TRBJ2-6

cdr3_nt: TGCAGCGTTGGGCGGGACAGCACCCTGACGAGCTCCTACAATGAGCAGTTCTTC
cdr3_aa: CSVGRDSTLTSSYNEQFF
v_call: TRBV29-1
d_call: NA
clone_size: few
j_call: TRBJ2-1

cdr3_nt: TGTGCCAGCTCACCATCGTCTAGCAATCAGCCCCAGCATTTT
cdr3_aa: CASSPSSSNQPQHF
v_call: TRBV18
d_call: NA
clone_size: many
j_call: TRBJ1-5

cdr3_nt: TGTGCCAGCAGCCGAGATAACAGCCGCCCAGAGACCCAGTACTTC
cdr3_aa: CASSRDNSRPETQYF
v_call: TRBV3-1
d_call: NA
clone_size: many
j_call: TRBJ2-5

cdr3_nt: TGTGCCAGCAGTGAGGGACTAGCGAACCAAGAGACCCAGTACTTC
cdr3_aa: CASSEGLANQETQYF
v_call: TRBV2
d_call: TRBD2
clone_size: NA
j_call: TRBJ2-5

cdr3_nt: TGTGCCAGCAGCGTAGATGACAGGGGCTATGGCTACACCTTC
cdr3_aa: CASSVDDRGYGYTF
v_call: TRBV9
d_call: TRBD1
clone_size: few
j_call: TRBJ1-2

cdr3_nt: TGTGCCAGCAGTTTAGCTGGGACAGGGGGCTCTACCGGGGAGCTGTTTTTT
cdr3_aa: CASSLAGTGGSTGELFF
v_call: TRBV28
d_call: TRBD1
clone_size: NA
j_call: TRBJ2-2

cdr3_nt: TGCAGTGAAGGACAGGGGCGCTCCTACAATGAGCAGTTCTTC
cdr3_aa: CSEGQGRSYNEQFF
v_call: TRBV20-1
d_call: TRBD1
clone_size: NA
j_call: TRBJ2-1

cdr3_nt: TGTGCCATCAGCCCAGACAGGGGGCACGGTCAGCCCCAGCATTTT
cdr3_aa: CAISPDRGHGQPQHF
v_call: TRBV10-3
d_call: TRBD1
clone_size: few
j_call: TRBJ1-5

cdr3_nt: TGTGCCACCAGCAGAGACCCGGGCGAGACCCAGTACTTC
cdr3_aa: CATSRDPGETQYF
v_call: TRBV15
d_call: NA
clone_size: few
j_call: TRBJ2-5

cdr3_nt: TGCGCCAGCGGACAATCCTACACAGATACGCAGTATTTT
cdr3_aa: CASGQSYTDTQYF
v_call: TRBV5-1
d_call: NA
clone_size: few
j_call: TRBJ2-3

cdr3_nt: TGCGCCAGCAGCTTGGAAGGGGATGAAGCTTTCTTT
cdr3_aa: CASSLEGDEAFF
v_call: TRBV5-1
d_call: NA
clone_size: few
j_call: TRBJ1-1

cdr3_nt: TGTGCCAGCAGCCAGGACCCGACAGATACGCAGTATTTT
cdr3_aa: CASSQDPTDTQYF
v_call: TRBV4-2
d_call: NA
clone_size: few
j_call: TRBJ2-3

cdr3_nt: TGTGCCAGCACCACGACAAGGCCGAACACCGGGGAGCTGTTTTTT
cdr3_aa: CASTTTRPNTGELFF
v_call: TRBV7-2
d_call: NA
clone_size: NA
j_call: TRBJ2-2

cdr3_nt: TGTGCCAGCAGTTCTTCTAGCGGCGGATTCTACAATGAGCAGTTCTTC
cdr3_aa: CASSSSSGGFYNEQFF
v_call: TRBV6-5
d_call: TRBD2
clone_size: many
j_call: TRBJ2-1

cdr3_nt: TGTGCCAGCAAAGACAGTTACTATAATTCACCCCTCCACTTT
cdr3_aa: CASKDSYYNSPLHF
v_call: TRBV27
d_call: NA
clone_size: many
j_call: TRBJ1-6

cdr3_nt: TGTGCCAGCAGCCCGACAGGCCCGGGGGAGCAGTACTTC
cdr3_aa: CASSPTGPGEQYF
v_call: TRBV5-5
d_call: NA
clone_size: NA
j_call: TRBJ2-7

cdr3_nt: TGTGCCATCAGTGAGTCCCGGACAGGGGAAGAGACCCAGTACTTC
cdr3_aa: CAISESRTGEETQYF
v_call: TRBV10-3
d_call: TRBD1
clone_size: few
j_call: TRBJ2-5

cdr3_nt: TGCGCCAGCAGCTCCTTTTGGTCGGGACTAGCGGGAGCAGATACGCAGTATTTT
cdr3_aa: CASSSFWSGLAGADTQYF
v_call: TRBV5-1
d_call: TRBD2
clone_size: few
j_call: TRBJ2-3

cdr3_nt: TGCGCCAGCAGCTGGGGTATGGTGGAGCGGGAGGGCTCCTACAATGAGCAGTTCTTC
cdr3_aa: CASSWGMVEREGSYNEQFF
v_call: TRBV5-1
d_call: TRBD2
clone_size: NA
j_call: TRBJ2-1

cdr3_nt: TGTGCCAGCTCACCAGGTTCGACAGGACTTCCAGAGACCCAGTACTTC
cdr3_aa: CASSPGSTGLPETQYF
v_call: TRBV18
d_call: NA
clone_size: few
j_call: TRBJ2-5

cdr3_nt: TGTGCCATCAGGGCGACGGACAGCTCCTACAATGAGCAGTTCTTC
cdr3_aa: CAIRATDSSYNEQFF
v_call: TRBV10-3
d_call: NA
clone_size: few
j_call: TRBJ2-1

cdr3_nt: TGTGCCAGCAGCTTAGACCCTAGCGGGTACGATGAGCAGTTCTTC
cdr3_aa: CASSLDPSGYDEQFF
v_call: TRBV7-2
d_call: TRBD2
clone_size: few
j_call: TRBJ2-1